This T cell receptor (beta chain) stems from a study of lymphopenia after photon versus proton radiotherapy. Germline assignment: CDR1 SGHDT and CDR2 YYEEEE. The CDR3 runs 16 residues. After removal of 4 bases from V and 0 bases from J, the junction contained 4 bases not matched to a gene. Overall study results and limits: Relative stability marked proton patients; photon patients lost diversity and naive cells. In patients who died, overall survival fell as post-nadir TCR diversity dropped more. Authors raise, but do not show, better survival with proton therapy. Oligoclonal CD8+ Temra expansion after nadir drove photon patients' diversity drop.

About this clone: The antigen is undetermined.

Only in-frame clones appear in the TCRdb table, and some are missing; sequencing was by immunoSEQ multiplex PCR. This repertoire shows roughly 36,000 clones, almost 90% found once; its top ten account for 6.8%. This clonotype originated in a woman between 45 and 65 years old with pancreatic cancer. Sequencing used peripheral blood, obtained from a patient treated with photon-based radiotherapy. The chain carries TRBV5-6 and TRBJ1-5, with 10 bases that match TRBD1. The CDR3 nucleotides read TGTGCCAGCAGCGTGGGACAGGGGAATAGCAATCAGCCCCAGCATTTT. This encodes CASSVGQGNSNQPQHF.